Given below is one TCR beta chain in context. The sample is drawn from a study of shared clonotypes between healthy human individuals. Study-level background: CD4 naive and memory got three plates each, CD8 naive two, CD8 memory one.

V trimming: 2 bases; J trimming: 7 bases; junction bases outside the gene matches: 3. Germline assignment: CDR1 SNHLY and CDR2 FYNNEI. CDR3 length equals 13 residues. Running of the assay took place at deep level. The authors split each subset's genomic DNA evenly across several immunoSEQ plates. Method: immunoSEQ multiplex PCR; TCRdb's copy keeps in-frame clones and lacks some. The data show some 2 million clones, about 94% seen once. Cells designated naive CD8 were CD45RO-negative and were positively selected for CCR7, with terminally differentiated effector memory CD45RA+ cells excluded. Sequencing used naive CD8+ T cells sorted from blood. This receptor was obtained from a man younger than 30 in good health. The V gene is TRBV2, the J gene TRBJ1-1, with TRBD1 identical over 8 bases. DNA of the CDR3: TGTGCCAGCAGTGAACTGACAGGGGTTGAAGCTTTCTTT. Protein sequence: CASSELTGVEAFF.